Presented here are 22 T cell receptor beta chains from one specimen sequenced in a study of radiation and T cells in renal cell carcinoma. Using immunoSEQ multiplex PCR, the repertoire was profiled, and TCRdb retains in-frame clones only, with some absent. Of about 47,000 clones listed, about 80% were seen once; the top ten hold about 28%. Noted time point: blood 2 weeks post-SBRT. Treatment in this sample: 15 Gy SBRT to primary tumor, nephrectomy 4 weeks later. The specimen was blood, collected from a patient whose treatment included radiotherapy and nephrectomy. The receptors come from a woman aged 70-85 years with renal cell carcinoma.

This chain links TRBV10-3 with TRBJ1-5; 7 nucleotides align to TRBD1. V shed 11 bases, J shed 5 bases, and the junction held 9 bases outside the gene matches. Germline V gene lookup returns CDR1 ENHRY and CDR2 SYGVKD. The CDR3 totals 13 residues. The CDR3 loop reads CAAATGKDQPQHF. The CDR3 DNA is TGTGCCGCCGCGACAGGGAAAGATCAGCCCCAGCATTTT.

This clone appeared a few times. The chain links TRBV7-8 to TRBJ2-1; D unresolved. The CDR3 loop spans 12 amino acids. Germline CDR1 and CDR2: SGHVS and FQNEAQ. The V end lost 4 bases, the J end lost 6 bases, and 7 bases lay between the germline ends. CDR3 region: CASSSRVNEQFF. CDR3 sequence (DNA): TGTGCCAGCAGCTCAAGGGTCAATGAGCAGTTCTTC. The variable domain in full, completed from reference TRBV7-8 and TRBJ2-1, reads GAGVSQSPRYKVAKRGQDVALRCDPISGHVSLFWYQQALGQGPEFLTYFQNEAQLDKSGLPSDRFFAERPEGSVSTLKIQRTQQEDSAVYLCASSSRVNEQFFGPGTRLTVL.

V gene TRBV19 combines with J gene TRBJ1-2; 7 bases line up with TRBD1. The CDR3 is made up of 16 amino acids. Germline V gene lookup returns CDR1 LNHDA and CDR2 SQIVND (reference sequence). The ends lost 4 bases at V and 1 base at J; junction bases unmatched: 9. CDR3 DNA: TGTGCCAGTAGTACTACCCGACAGGGCGTTAACTATGGCTACACCTTC. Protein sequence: CASSTTRQGVNYGYTF.

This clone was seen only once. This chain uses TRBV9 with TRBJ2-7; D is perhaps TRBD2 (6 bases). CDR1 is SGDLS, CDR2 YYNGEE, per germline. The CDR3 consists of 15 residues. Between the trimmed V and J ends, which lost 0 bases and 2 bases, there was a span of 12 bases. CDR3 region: CASSVGEGGPYEQYF. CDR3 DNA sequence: TGTGCCAGCAGCGTAGGTGAGGGAGGTCCCTACGAGCAGTACTTC.

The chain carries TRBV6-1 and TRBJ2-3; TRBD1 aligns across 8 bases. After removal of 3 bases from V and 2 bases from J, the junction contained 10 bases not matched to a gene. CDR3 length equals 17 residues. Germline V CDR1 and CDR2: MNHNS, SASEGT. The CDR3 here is CASSDLGTGLTTDTQYF. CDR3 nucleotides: TGTGCCAGCAGTGACCTAGGGACAGGTTTAACCACAGATACGCAGTATTTT.

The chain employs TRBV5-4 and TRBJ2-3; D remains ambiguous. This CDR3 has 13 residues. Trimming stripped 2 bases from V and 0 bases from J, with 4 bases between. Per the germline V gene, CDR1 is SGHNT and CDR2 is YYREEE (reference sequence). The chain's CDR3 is CASSFYSTDTQYF. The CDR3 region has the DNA TGTGCCAGCAGCTTTTATAGCACAGATACGCAGTATTTT. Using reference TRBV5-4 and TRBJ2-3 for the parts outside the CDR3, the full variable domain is ETGVTQSPTHLIKTRGQQVTLRCSSQSGHNTVSWYQQALGQGPQFIFQYYREEENGRGNFPPRFSGLQFPNYSSELNVNALELDDSALYLCASSFYSTDTQYFGPGTRLTVL.

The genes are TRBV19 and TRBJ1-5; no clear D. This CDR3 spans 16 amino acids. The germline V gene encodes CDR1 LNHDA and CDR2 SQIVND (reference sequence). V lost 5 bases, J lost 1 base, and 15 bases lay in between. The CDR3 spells CASSFTGTRSNQPQHF. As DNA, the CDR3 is TGTGCCAGTAGTTTCACCGGCACTCGGAGCAATCAGCCCCAGCATTTT.

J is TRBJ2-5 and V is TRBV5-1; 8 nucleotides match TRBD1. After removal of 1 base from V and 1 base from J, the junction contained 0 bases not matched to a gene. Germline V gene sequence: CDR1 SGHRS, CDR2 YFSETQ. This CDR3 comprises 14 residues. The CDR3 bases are TGCGCCAGCAGCTTGACAGGGGGCCAAGAGACCCAGTACTTC. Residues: CASSLTGGQETQYF.

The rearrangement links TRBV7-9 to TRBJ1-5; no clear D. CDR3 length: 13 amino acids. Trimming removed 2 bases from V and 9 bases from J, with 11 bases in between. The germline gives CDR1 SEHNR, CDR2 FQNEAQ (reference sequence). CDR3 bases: TGTGCCAGCAGCTTATCCCCGGCAACGCCCCAGCATTTT. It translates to CASSLSPATPQHF.

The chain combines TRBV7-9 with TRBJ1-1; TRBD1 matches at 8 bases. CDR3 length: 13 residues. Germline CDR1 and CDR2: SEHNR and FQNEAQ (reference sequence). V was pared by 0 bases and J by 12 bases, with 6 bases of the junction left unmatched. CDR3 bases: TGTGCCAGCAGCTTAGCAGACAGGGGAAGAACTTTCTTT. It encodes CASSLADRGRTFF.

The CDR3 region has the DNA TGTGCCAGCAGCCAACAGGGCAGCTCCTACAATGAGCAGTTCTTC. This sequence encodes CASSQQGSSYNEQFF. The chain combines TRBV7-6 with TRBJ2-1; TRBD1 might be the D (6 bases). This CDR3 comprises 15 residues. Trimming left V 5 bases short and J 0 bases short, with 11 bases between. Looked up from germline, CDR1 is SGHVS and CDR2 is FNYEAQ.

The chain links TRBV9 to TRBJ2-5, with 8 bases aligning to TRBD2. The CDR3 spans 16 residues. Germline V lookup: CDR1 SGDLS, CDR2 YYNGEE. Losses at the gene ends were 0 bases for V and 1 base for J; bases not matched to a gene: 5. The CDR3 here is CASSVVGLGVQETQYF. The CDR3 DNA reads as TGTGCCAGCAGCGTAGTGGGACTAGGGGTCCAAGAGACCCAGTACTTC.

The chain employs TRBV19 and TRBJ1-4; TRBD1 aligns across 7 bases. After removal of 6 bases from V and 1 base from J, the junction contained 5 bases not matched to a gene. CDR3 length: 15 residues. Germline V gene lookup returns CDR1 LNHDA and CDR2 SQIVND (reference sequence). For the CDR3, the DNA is TGTGCCAGTAGCCTCGGGACAGTAACTAATGAAAAACTGTTTTTT. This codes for CASSLGTVTNEKLFF.

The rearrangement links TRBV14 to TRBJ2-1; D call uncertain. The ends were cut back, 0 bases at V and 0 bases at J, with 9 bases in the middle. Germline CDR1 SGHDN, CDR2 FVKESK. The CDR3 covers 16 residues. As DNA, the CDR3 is TGTGCCAGCAGCCAAGACCTCTTCAGCTCCTACAATGAGCAGTTCTTC. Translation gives CASSQDLFSSYNEQFF.

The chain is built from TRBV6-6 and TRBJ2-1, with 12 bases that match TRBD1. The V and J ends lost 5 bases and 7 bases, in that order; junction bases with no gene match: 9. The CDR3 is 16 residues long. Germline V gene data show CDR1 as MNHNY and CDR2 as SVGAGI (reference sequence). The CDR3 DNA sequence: TGTGCCAGCAGTCGTTCCGGGACAGGGGGCCGAAATGAGCAGTTCTTC. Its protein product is CASSRSGTGGRNEQFF.

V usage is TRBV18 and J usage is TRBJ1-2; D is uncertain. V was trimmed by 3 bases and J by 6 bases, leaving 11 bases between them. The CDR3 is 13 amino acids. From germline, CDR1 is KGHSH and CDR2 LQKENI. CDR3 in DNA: TGTGCCAGCTCACCCGTTAGGGTAGATGGCTACACCTTC. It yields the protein CASSPVRVDGYTF. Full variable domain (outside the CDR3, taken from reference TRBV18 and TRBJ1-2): NAGVMQNPRHLVRRRGQEARLRCSPMKGHSHVYWYRQLPEEGLKFMVYLQKENIIDESGMPKERFSAEFPKEGPSILRIQQVVRGDSAAYFCASSPVRVDGYTFGSGTRLTVV.

In DNA, the CDR3 is TGCGCCAGCAGCTTGGCGCTTAATCAGCCCCAGCATTTT. It encodes CASSLALNQPQHF. V gene TRBV5-1 combines with J gene TRBJ1-5; D gene unclear. This CDR3 has 13 residues. Germline loops: CDR1 SGHRS, CDR2 YFSETQ. The V end lost 0 bases, the J end lost 4 bases, and 5 bases lay between the germline ends.

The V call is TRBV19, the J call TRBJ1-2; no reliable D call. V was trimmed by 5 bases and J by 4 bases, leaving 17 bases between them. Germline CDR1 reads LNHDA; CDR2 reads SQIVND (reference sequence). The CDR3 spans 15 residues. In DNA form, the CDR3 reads TGTGCCAGTAGTTCGCCCACAACCGGGAGCTATGGCTACACCTTC. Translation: CASSSPTTGSYGYTF.

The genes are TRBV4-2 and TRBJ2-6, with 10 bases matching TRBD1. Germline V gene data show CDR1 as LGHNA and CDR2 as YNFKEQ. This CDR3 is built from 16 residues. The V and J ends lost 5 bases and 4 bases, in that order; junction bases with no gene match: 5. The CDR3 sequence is CASSTGQGGGANVLTF. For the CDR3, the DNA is TGTGCCAGCAGCACCGGACAGGGGGGCGGGGCCAACGTCCTGACTTTC.

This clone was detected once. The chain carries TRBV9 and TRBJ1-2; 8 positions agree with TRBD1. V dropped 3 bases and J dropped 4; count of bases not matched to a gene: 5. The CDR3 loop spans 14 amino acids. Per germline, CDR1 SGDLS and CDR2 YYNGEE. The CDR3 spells CASSARGLGYGYTF. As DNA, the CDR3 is TGTGCCAGCAGCGCCAGGGGGCTAGGCTATGGCTACACCTTC.

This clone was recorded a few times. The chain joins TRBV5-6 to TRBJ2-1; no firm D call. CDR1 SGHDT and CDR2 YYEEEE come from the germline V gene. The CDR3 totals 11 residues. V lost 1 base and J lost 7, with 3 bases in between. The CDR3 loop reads CASSLRNEQFF. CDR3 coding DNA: TGTGCCAGCAGCTTGCGTAATGAGCAGTTCTTC.

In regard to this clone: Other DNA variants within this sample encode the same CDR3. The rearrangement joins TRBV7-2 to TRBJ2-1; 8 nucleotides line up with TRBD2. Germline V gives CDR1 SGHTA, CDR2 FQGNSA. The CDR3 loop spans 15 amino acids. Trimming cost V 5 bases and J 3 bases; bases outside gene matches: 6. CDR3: CASSPSRGDYNEQFF. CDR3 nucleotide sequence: TGTGCCAGCAGCCCCTCGCGGGGGGACTACAATGAGCAGTTCTTC.